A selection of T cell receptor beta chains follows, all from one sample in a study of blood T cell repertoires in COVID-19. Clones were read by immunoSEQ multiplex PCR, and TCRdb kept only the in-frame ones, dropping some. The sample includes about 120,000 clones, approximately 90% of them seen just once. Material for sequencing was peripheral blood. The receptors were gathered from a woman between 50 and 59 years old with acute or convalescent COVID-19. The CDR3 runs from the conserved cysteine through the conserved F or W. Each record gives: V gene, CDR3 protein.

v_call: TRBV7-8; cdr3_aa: CASSWTFDSGSSTQYF
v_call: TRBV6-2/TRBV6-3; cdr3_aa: CASSYDQGKYEQYF
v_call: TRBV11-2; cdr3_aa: CASSSGGGNQPQHF
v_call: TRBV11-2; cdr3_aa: CASSLDGGYSSNYGYTF
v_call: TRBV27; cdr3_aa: CASSLTHTADTQYF
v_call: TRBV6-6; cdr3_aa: CASSGGEAKGTF
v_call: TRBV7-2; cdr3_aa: CASSPRGSNSNQPQHF
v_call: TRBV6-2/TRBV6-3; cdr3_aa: CASSLGQSSSGNTIYF
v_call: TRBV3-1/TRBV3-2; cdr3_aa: CASSSGTGPYNEQFF
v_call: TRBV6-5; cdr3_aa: CASSRQALNTEAFF
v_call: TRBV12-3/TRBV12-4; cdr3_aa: CASSLTAGGYTF
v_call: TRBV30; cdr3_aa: CAWSQGGEQYF
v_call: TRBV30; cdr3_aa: CAWTTGANQPQHF
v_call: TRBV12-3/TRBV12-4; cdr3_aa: CASKQGFTEAFF
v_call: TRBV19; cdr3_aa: CASSTLGQIYGYTF
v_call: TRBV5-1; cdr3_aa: CASSLSGGLSGNTIYF
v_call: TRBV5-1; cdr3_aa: CASSRTGSSYNSPLHF
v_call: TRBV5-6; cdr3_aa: CASSLVAGTGANVLTF
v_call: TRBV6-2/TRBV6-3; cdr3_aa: CASTPGTEEETQYF
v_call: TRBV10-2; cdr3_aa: CASSADSVNTEAFF
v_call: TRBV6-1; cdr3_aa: CASSEASVTEAFF
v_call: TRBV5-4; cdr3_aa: CASSLPSGNTIYF
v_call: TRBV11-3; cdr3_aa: CASSFGTGASSYEQYF
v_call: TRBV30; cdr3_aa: CAWGTGIGNTIYF
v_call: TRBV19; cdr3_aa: CASSRLAEYNEQFF
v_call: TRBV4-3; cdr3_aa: CASSQDTGSVYEQYF
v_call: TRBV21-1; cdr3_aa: CASTRTGDNEQFF
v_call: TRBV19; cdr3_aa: CASALSGQARETQYF
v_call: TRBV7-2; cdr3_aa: CASRFGQGHGNTIYF
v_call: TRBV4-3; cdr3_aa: CASSQRGTTGYTF
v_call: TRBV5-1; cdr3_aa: CASSLSTGSNQPQHF
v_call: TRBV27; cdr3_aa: CASSRQGTGGFGAFF
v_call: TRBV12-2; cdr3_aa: CASRLAKPGQKTSYEQYF
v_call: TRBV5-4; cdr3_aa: CASSSPGQSTDTQYF
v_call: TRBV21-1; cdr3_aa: CASSKWCGGQLRNTIYF
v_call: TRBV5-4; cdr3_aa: CASSLDQGGSYNSPLHF
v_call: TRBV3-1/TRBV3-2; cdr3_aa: CASSPTPGQGFNEQYF
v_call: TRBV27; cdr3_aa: CASSLEQVSGANVLTF
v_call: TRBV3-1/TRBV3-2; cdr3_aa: CASSHGGRGSSYEQYF
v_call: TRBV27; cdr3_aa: CASSRGIPYEQYF